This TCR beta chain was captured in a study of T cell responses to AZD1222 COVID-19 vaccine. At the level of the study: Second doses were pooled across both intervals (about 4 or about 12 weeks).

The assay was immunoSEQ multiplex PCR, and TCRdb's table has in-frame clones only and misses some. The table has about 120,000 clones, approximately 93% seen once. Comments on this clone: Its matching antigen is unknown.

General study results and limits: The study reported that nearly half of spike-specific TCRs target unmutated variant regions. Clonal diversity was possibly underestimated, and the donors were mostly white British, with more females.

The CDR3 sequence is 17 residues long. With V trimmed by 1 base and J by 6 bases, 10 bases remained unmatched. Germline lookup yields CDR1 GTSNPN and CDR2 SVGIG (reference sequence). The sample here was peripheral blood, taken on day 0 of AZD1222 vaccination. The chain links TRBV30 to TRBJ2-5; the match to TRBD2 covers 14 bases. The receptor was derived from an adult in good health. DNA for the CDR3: TGTGCCTGGAGTGGAGGGACTAGCGGGAGACCTCTGAAGACCCAGTACTTC. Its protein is CAWSGGTSGRPLKTQYF.